This TCR beta chain was retrieved from a study of patients and donors after allogeneic stem cell transplantation (TCRdb year 2020). Libraries were prepared through RT-PCR. Instrument on record: NextSeq 550. In-frame beta chains were kept once TCRdb had trimmed the public reads at Q25 with fastp and called clones with MiXCR. Each record represents a unique CDR3 protein, reported with the most common genes and DNA among its rows. The sample data list some 21,000 distinct CDR3 sequences, and about 30% of these were observed just once. The top ten constitute 40% to 50% of the sample. As for this clonotype: What this receptor recognizes is not known. There are no base qualities to consult, and no much larger clone falls within one base.

Looking up the germline V gene yields CDR1 ENHRY and CDR2 SYGVKD. The germline ends are 16 bases apart after V is trimmed by 2 bases and J by 0 bases. The CDR3 spans 17 residues, from the cysteine through the phenylalanine. Just the 51-base CDR3 DNA is kept, in frame starting at base 1. This TCR came from a human donor who was either an allogeneic HSCT recipient or a stem cell or donor lymphocyte infusion donor (not recorded which). It is not recorded whose cells these are; they may come from a transplant donor. Sequenced input: blood, either unsorted or a sorted T cell fraction (not recorded which). The sequence links TRBV10-3 to TRBJ1-2, with the identity of the D gene unclear. This receptor has the CDR3 CAISERQNTLSNYGYTF. The bases are TGTGCCATCAGTGAGAGGCAAAATACACTTTCTAACTATGGCTACACCTTC.